This TCR beta chain was retrieved from a study of T-cell memory formation after mild COVID-19. TCRdb analysed the 5' RACE reads with MiXCR anew, one entry per CDR3 protein. The table shows under 450,000 distinct CDR3 sequences, with about 20% occurring only once. This clonotype has more than one count but fewer than ten. The clonotype comes from a man younger than 35 who had mild COVID-19 (a few samples of this study predate the infection). Cell type and time point are not known. The sequenced sample was PBMCs or a T cell subset sorted from them (not recorded which).

The CDR3 reads CASSTAAVTGELFF. Written as DNA, the CDR3 is TGTGCCAGCAGTACCGCAGCGGTCACCGGGGAGCTGTTTTTT. J is TRBJ2-2 and V is TRBV28; maybe TRBD2 (5 bases). Per germline, CDR1 MDHEN and CDR2 SYDVKM. This CDR3 comprises 14 residues. V lost 5 bases, J lost 4 bases, and 11 bases lay in between.